Sequencing of this T cell receptor beta chain was carried out in a study of blood T cell repertoires in COVID-19. Study context: PBMCs, B-cell-depleted T cells, or T cells were the source of the cDNA or gDNA that made up the material.

Germline V lookup: CDR1 SGHKS, CDR2 YYEKEE (reference sequence). This CDR3 comprises 15 residues. Trimming removed 2 bases at V and 10 bases at J, with 19 bases between. Profiling relied on immunoSEQ multiplex PCR, and the TCRdb table lists in-frame clones only, not all of them. The table has around 100,000 clones, about 90% seen once. This chain joins TRBV5-5 and TRBJ2-1; possibly TRBD1 for D (5 bases). The sequenced sample was peripheral blood. The clonotype was recovered from a human donor in a cohort sampled during active COVID-19. The CDR3 coding sequence is TGTGCCAGCAGCTTAGAATTCTCAAGGGGTTCCGAGCAGTTCTTC. It codes for CASSLEFSRGSEQFF.